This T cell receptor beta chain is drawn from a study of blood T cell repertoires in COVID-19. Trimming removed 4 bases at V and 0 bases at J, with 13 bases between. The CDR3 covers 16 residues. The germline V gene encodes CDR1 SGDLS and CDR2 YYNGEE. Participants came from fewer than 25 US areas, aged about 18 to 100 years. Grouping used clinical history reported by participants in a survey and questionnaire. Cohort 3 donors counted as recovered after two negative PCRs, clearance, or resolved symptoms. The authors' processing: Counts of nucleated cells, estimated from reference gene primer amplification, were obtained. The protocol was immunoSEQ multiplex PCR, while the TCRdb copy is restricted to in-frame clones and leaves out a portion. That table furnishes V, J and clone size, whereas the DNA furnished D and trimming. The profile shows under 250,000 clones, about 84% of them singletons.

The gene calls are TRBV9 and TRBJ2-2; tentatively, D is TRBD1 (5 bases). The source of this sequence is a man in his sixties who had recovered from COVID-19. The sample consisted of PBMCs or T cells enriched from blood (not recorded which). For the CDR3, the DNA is TGTGCCAGCAGCCCCCGACAGCATGCGAACACCGGGGAGCTGTTTTTT. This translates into CASSPRQHANTGELFF. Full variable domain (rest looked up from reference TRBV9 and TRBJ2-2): DSGVTQTPKHLITATGQRVTLRCSPRSGDLSVYWYQQSLDQGLQFLIQYYNGEERAKGNILERFSAQQFPDLHSELNLSSLELGDSALYFCASSPRQHANTGELFFGEGSRLTVL.